Presented here are 8 T cell receptor beta chains from one specimen sequenced in a study of blood T cell dynamics during melanoma immunotherapy. The assay was immunoSEQ multiplex PCR, and TCRdb's table has in-frame clones only and misses some. The table lists about 11,000 clones, roughly 83% of them singletons. Regarding time point: week 3, after first cycle of checkpoint inhibitor. This material consisted of blood, taken from a patient treated with checkpoint blockade. The receptors derive from a human donor with melanoma.

This chain connects TRBV6-6 to TRBJ2-6; unclear D gene. Germline V gene sequence: CDR1 MNHNY, CDR2 SVGAGI (reference sequence). The germline V and J ends were trimmed by 11 bases and 3 bases, with 14 bases remaining between them. CDR3 length: 14 amino acids. The DNA of the CDR3 is TGTGCCGGGCGAGGCAATTATGGGGCCAACGTCCTGACTTTC. This gives the protein CAGRGNYGANVLTF.

This chain uses TRBV29-1 with TRBJ2-1; 10 bases match TRBD1. From germline, CDR1 is SQVTM and CDR2 ANQGSEA. The J segment lost 3 bases and the V segment lost 7 bases, leaving 6 bases of the junction unmatched. The CDR3 length is 14 residues. The CDR3 reads CSGGDRGGYNEQFF. For the CDR3, the DNA is TGCAGCGGGGGGGACAGGGGAGGCTACAATGAGCAGTTCTTC.

The CDR3, as DNA: TGCGCCAGCAGCCAAGACCACCCTTATAATCAGCCCCAGCATTTT. Amino acid sequence: CASSQDHPYNQPQHF. The genes are TRBV4-1 and TRBJ1-5; no definite D call. V shed 0 bases and J shed 4 bases, with 10 bases lying between them. CDR1 is MGHRA, CDR2 YSYEKL, per germline. This CDR3 is 15 amino acids long.

V gene TRBV6-1 combines with J gene TRBJ2-2; TRBD2 matches 9 bases. Germline V lookup: CDR1 MNHNS, CDR2 SASEGT. With 2 bases clipped from V and 4 bases from J, the junction kept 2 bases outside the gene matches. The CDR3 consists of 15 residues. DNA of the CDR3: TGTGCCAGCAGTGAACTAGCGGGGACCACCGGGGAGCTGTTTTTT. Translating gives CASSELAGTTGELFF.

This clone has a handful of counts. The J gene is TRBJ1-3, the V gene TRBV10-3, with D perhaps TRBD1 (6 bases). Germline loops: CDR1 ENHRY, CDR2 SYGVKD. V gave up 4 bases and J gave up 8 bases, with 12 bases separating them. This CDR3 has 13 residues. The CDR3 DNA is TGTGCCATCAGTGTCGGGACACCGGACACCATATATTTT. Protein: CAISVGTPDTIYF.

The chain employs TRBV5-1 and TRBJ2-7; 12 bases are shared with TRBD1. The CDR3 has 15 residues. CDR1 and CDR2 (germline): SGHRS, YFSETQ. The V gene end was trimmed by 4 bases and the J gene end by 5 bases; junction bases not matched to a gene: 7. The CDR3 spells CASSVRDRGPHEQYF. CDR3 nucleotide sequence: TGCGCCAGCAGCGTCCGGGACAGGGGGCCCCACGAGCAGTACTTC.

J is TRBJ2-5 and V is TRBV11-3; TRBD1 matches at 10 bases. CDR3 length equals 15 residues. Germline CDR1 SGHNT, CDR2 YENEEA. With V trimmed by 4 bases and J by 4 bases, 6 bases remained unmatched. CDR3 in DNA: TGTGCCAGCAGCTCCCGGACAGGGGGGAGAGAGACCCAGTACTTC. Its protein is CASSSRTGGRETQYF.

The table lists this clone with a few counts. The genes are TRBV30 and TRBJ1-1; D is unresolved. The germline V gene has CDR1 GTSNPN and CDR2 SVGIG (reference sequence). Trimming removed 0 bases from V and 1 base from J, with 3 bases in between. The CDR3 has 12 amino acids. CDR3 sequence reads: CAWSVGNTEAFF. The CDR3 region has the DNA TGTGCCTGGAGTGTCGGGAACACTGAAGCTTTCTTT.